This TCR beta chain was identified during a study of T cell responses to AZD1222 COVID-19 vaccine. Per the germline V gene, CDR1 is MGHDK and CDR2 is SYGVNS. V shed 5 bases, J shed 4 bases, and the junction held 5 bases outside the gene matches. The CDR3 has 14 residues. The data were produced by immunoSEQ multiplex PCR, yet TCRdb's version contains in-frame clones alone and is incomplete. The table shows some 200,000 clones, with approximately 93% occurring only once. Sequenced here: peripheral blood, sampled 28 days after the second AZD1222 dose. The sequence was obtained from an adult who received the AZD1222 COVID-19 vaccine. The V call is TRBV25-1, the J call TRBJ1-5; 7 bases align to TRBD1. The CDR3 sequence: CASSYGTANQPQHF. The CDR3, as DNA: TGTGCCAGCAGTTACGGGACAGCAAATCAGCCCCAGCATTTT.